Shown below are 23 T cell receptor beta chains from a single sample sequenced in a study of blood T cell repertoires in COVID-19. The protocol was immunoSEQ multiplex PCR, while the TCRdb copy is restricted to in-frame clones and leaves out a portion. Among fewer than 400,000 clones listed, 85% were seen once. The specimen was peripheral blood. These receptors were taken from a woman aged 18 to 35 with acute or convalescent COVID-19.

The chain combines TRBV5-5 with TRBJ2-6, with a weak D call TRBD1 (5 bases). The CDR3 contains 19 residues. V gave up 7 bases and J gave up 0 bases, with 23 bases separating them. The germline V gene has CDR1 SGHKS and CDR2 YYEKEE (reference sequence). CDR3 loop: CASVDLQGTLHSGANVLTF. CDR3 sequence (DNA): TGTGCCAGCGTAGATCTCCAGGGTACGCTACACTCTGGGGCCAACGTCCTGACTTTC.

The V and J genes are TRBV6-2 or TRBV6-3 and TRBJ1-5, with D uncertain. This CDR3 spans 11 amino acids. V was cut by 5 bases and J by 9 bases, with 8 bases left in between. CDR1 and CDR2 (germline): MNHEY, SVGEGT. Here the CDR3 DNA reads TGTGCCAGCAGTGGGCCGTGGCCCCAGCATTTT. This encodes CASSGPWPQHF.

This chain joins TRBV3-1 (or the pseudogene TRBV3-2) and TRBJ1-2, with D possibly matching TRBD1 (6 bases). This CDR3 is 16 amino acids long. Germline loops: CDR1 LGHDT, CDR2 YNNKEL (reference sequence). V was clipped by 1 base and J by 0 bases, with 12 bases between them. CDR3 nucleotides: TGTGCCAGCAGCCAAGGCTCGGACAGAGCTAACTATGGCTACACCTTC. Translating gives CASSQGSDRANYGYTF.

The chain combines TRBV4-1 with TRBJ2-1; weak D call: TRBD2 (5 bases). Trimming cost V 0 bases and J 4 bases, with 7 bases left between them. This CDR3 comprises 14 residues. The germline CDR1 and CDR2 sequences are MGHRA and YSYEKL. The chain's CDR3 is CASSQEREYNEQFF. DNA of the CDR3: TGCGCCAGCAGCCAAGAAAGGGAGTACAATGAGCAGTTCTTC.

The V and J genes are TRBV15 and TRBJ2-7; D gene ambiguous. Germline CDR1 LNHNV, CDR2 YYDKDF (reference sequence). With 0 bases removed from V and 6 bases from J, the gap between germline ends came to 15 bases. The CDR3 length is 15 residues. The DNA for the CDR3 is TGTGCCACCAGCAGAGAACAAGAGGCCCCTCGCGAGCAGTACTTC. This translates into CATSREQEAPREQYF.

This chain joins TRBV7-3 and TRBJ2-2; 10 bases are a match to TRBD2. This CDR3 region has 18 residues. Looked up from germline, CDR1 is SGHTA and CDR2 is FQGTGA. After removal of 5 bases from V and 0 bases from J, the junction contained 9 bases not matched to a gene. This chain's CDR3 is CASSDRAGGFANTGELFF. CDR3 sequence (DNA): TGTGCCAGCAGCGACCGAGCGGGAGGGTTCGCGAACACCGGGGAGCTGTTTTTT.

The CDR3 nucleotides are TGTGCCAGCAGCTTCGGACAGCGAGACTACGAGCAGTACTTC. It translates to CASSFGQRDYEQYF. The chain employs TRBV7-9 and TRBJ2-7, with D perhaps matching TRBD1 (6 bases). Per the germline V gene, CDR1 is SEHNR and CDR2 is FQNEAQ (reference sequence). The CDR3 runs 14 residues. The V and J ends lost 3 bases and 3 bases respectively, with 12 bases between them.

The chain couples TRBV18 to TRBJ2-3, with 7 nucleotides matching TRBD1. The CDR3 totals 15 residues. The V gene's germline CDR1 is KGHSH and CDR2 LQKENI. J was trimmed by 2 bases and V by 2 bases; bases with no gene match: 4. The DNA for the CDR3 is TGTGCCAGCTCACCAGCAGGGGGAGACACAGATACGCAGTATTTT. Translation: CASSPAGGDTDTQYF.

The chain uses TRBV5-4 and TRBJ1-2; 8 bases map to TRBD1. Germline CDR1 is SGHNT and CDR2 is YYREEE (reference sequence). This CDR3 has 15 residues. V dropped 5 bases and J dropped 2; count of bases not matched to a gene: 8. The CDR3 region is CASSFDRGSNYGYTF. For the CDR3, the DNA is TGTGCCAGCAGTTTCGACAGGGGATCCAACTATGGCTACACCTTC.

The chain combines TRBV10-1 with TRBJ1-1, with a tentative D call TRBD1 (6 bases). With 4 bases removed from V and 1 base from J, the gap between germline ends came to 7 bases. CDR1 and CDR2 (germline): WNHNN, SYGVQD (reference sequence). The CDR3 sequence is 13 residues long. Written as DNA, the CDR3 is TGCGCCAGCAGTGCGGACAGGAACACTGAAGCTTTCTTT. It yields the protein CASSADRNTEAFF.

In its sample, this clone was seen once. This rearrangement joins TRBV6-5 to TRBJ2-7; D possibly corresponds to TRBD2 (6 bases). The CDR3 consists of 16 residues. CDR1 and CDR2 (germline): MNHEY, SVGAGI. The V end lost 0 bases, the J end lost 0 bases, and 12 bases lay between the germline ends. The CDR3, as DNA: TGTGCCAGCAGTTACTCGAGTAGCGGAGCCTCCTACGAGCAGTACTTC. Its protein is CASSYSSSGASYEQYF.

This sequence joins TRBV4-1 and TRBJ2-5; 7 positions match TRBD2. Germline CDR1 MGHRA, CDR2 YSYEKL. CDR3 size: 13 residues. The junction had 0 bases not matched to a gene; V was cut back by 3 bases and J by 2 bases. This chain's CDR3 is CASSQGGQETQYF. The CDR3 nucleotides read TGCGCCAGCAGCCAGGGGGGGCAAGAGACCCAGTACTTC.

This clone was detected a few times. Written as DNA, the CDR3 is TGTGCCACCAGTGATTTTAGTAGCAATCAGCCCCAGCATTTT. This sequence encodes CATSDFSSNQPQHF. This rearrangement joins TRBV24-1 to TRBJ1-5; no clear D gene. Trimming removed 1 base from V and 0 bases from J, with 3 bases in between. CDR1 KGHDR and CDR2 SFDVKD come from the germline V gene. CDR3 length: 14 residues.

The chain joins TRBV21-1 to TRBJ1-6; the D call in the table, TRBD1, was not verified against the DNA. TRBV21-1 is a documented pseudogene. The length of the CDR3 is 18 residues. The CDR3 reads CARTSSDRGVSYNSPLHF. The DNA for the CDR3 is TGTGCCCGCACTTCCTCGGACAGAGGAGTCTCCTATAATTCACCCCTCCACTTT.

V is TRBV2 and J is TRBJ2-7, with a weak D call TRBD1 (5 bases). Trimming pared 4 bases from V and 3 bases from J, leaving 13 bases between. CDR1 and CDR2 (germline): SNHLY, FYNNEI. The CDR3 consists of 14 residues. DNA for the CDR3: TGTGCCAGCAGTGTAACAGGACGGATCTACGAGCAGTACTTC. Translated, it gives CASSVTGRIYEQYF.

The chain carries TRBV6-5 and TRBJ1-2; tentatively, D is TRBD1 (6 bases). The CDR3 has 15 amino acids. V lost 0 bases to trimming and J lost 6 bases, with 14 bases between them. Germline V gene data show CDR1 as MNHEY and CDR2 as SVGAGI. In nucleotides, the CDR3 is TGTGCCAGCAGTTACTCCCCCCAGGGGATAGATGGCTACACCTTC. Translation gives CASSYSPQGIDGYTF.

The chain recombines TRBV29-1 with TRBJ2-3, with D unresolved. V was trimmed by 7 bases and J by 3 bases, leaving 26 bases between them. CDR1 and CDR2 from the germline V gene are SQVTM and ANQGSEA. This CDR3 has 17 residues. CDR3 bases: TGCAGCGCCGCTATCCCTTCTCTATTCATTGCAACAGATACGCAGTATTTT. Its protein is CSAAIPSLFIATDTQYF.

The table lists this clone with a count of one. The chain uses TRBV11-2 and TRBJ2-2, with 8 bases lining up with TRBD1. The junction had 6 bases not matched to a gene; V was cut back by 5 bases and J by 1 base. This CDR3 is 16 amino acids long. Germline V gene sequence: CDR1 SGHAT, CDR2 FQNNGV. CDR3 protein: CASSPPGQVNTGELFF. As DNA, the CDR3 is TGTGCCAGCAGCCCCCCGGGACAGGTGAACACCGGGGAGCTGTTTTTT.

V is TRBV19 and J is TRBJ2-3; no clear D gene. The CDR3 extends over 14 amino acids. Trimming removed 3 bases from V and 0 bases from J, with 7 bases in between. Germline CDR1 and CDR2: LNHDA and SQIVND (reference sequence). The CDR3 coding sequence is TGTGCCAGTAGTATTGCTACTAGCACAGATACGCAGTATTTT. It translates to CASSIATSTDTQYF.

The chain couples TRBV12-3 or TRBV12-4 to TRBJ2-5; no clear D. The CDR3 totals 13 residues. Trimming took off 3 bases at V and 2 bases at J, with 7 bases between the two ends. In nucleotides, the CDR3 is TGTGCCAGCAGTTTCAGGTCACAAGAGACCCAGTACTTC. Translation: CASSFRSQETQYF.

CDR3 coding DNA: TGTGCCAGCAGCCAATCCGGAGGGACAGGGGGCTACCAGCCCCAGCATTTT. As protein: CASSQSGGTGGYQPQHF. The chain couples TRBV3-1 (or the pseudogene TRBV3-2) to TRBJ1-5; 12 bases are shared with TRBD1. The V gene end was trimmed by 2 bases and the J gene end by 7 bases; junction bases not matched to a gene: 9. CDR1 LGHDT and CDR2 YNNKEL come from the germline V gene (reference sequence). This CDR3 has 17 residues.

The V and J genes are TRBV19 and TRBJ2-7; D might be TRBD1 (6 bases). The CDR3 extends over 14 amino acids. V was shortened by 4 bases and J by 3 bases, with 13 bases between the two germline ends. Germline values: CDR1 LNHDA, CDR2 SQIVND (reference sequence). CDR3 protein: CASSKSRDNYEQYF. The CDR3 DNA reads TGTGCCAGTAGTAAGTCCCGGGACAACTACGAGCAGTACTTC.

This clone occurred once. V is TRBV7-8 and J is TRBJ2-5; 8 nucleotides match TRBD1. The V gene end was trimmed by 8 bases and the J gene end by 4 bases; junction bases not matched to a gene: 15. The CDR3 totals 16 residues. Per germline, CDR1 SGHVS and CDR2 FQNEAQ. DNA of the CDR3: TGTGCCAGCTGTCCACCGGGACAGGCCCGATTAGAGACCCAGTACTTC. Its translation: CASCPPGQARLETQYF.